This is a list of T cell receptor beta chains from one sample in a study of CD8+CD57+ T cells in acquired aplastic anemia. TCRdb fed the reads into MiXCR, producing one record per CDR3 protein. The table records 100,000 to 150,000 distinct CDR3 sequences, over 30% of them present only once. What was sequenced was sorted CD4+, CD8+, or CD8+CD57+ T cells (not recorded which) from PBMCs. Source of these receptors: a human donor with aplastic anemia. CDR3s include the opening cysteine and the closing phenylalanine or tryptophan. D genes are given only for firm matches. Not every row has a clone size; where given, it reads once, few, many or a size class.

j_call | d_call | clone_size | cdr3_length | v_call | cdr3_nt | cdr3_aa
TRBJ1-4 | NA | NA | 15 | TRBV5-6 | TGTGCCAGCAGTAATGGGGTCTCAACTAATGAAAAACTGTTTTTT | CASSNGVSTNEKLFF
TRBJ2-3 | NA | few | 13 | TRBV25-1 | TGTGCCAGCAGCGAGGAAATTGCAGATACGCAGTATTTT | CASSEEIADTQYF
TRBJ2-1 | TRBD2 | many | 15 | TRBV20-1 | TGCAGTGCTAGATATAGCGGGGGCCTTTACAATGAGCAGTTCTTC | CSARYSGGLYNEQFF
TRBJ2-2 | TRBD2 | NA | 17 | TRBV4-2 | TGTGCCAGCAGCCCACGGGGACTAGCGGGAGTGAACGGGGAGCTGTTTTTT | CASSPRGLAGVNGELFF
TRBJ1-2 | NA | many | 13 | TRBV29-1 | TGCAGCGTGGGGGGCGGTGGCGGCTATGGCTACACCTTC | CSVGGGGGYGYTF
TRBJ1-1 | NA | many | 17 | TRBV5-1 | TGCGCCAGCAGCTGGGCCCTTGCGAGGGCCCCGAACACTGAAGCTTTCTTT | CASSWALARAPNTEAFF
TRBJ1-1 | NA | NA | 11 | TRBV2 | TGTGCCAGCAGGCTCCACGAAGAAGCTCTCTTT | CASRLHEEALF
TRBJ1-5 | NA | NA | 14 | TRBV6-1 | TGTGCCAGCACGATTCAGGGGAGGGATCAGCCCCAGCATTTT | CASTIQGRDQPQHF
TRBJ1-3 | TRBD1 | NA | 13 | TRBV10-3 | TGCGCCATCGGTGAGGGACAGAAAAACACCATATATTTT | CAIGEGQKNTIYF
TRBJ2-3 | TRBD2 | NA | 15 | TRBV19 | TGTGCCAGTAGTTCTTCTAGCGGGGAAGGAGATACGCAGTATTTT | CASSSSSGEGDTQYF
TRBJ2-3 | NA | many | 13 | TRBV28 | TGTGCCAGCAGACCAGGACCGGGTGATACGCAGTATTTT | CASRPGPGDTQYF
TRBJ2-1 | TRBD1 | few | 15 | TRBV4-2 | TGTGCCAGCAGCAAAGACAGGGGGGTTTACAATGAGCAGTTCTTC | CASSKDRGVYNEQFF